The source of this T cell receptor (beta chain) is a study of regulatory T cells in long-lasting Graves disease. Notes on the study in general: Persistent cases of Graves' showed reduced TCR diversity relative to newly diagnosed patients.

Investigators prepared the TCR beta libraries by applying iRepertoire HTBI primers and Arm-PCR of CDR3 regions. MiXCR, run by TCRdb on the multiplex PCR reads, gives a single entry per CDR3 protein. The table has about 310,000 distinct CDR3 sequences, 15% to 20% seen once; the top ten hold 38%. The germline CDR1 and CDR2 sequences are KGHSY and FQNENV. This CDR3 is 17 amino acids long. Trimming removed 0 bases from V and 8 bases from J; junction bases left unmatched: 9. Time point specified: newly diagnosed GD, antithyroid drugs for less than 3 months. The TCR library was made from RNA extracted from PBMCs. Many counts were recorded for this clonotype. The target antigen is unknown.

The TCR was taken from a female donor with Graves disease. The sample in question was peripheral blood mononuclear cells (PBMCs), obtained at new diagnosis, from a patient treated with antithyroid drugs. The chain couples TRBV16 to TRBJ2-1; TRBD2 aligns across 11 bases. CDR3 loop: CASSQSFTSGSTDEQFF. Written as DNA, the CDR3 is TGTGCCAGCAGCCAATCTTTCACTAGCGGGAGCACGGATGAGCAGTTCTTC.